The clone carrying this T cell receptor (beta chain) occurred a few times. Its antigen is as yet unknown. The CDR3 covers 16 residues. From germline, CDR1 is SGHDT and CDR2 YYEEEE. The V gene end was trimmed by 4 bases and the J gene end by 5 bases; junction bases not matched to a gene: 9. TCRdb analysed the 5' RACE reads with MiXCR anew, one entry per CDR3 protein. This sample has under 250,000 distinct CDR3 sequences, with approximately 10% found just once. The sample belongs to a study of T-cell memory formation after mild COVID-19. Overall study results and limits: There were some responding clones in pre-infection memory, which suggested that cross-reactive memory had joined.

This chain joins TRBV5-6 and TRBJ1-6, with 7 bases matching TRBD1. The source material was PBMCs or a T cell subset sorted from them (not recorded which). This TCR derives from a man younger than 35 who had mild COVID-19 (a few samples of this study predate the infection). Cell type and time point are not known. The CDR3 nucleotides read TGTGCCAGCAGCCCGACAGGGAGGACGGATAATTCACCCCTCCACTTT. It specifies CASSPTGRTDNSPLHF.